Presented here are 5 T cell receptor beta chains from one specimen sequenced in a study of radiotherapy plus CTLA-4 blockade in lung cancer. Repertoires were generated with immunoSEQ multiplex PCR, while TCRdb's copy carries only in-frame clones and drops some. The sample has roughly 86,000 clones; 80% to 85% are singletons. This material consisted of peripheral blood, taken from a patient treated with radiotherapy plus ipilimumab. All receptors come from a human donor with non-small cell lung cancer who had stable disease on radiotherapy plus ipilimumab.

This chain uses TRBV5-1 with TRBJ2-1; 9 nucleotides match TRBD1. The CDR3 runs to 15 residues. Germline lookup yields CDR1 SGHRS and CDR2 YFSETQ. V was pared by 2 bases and J by 7 bases, with 7 bases of the junction left unmatched. The CDR3 DNA is TGCGCCAGCAGCTTAACCGGGACAGGGATTAATGAGCAGTTCTTC. It codes for CASSLTGTGINEQFF.

V gene TRBV20-1 combines with J gene TRBJ2-1; unclear D gene. Germline V gene data show CDR1 as DFQATT and CDR2 as SNEGSKA (reference sequence). The CDR3 extends over 10 amino acids. Deletions cut 0 bases from V and 12 bases from J, with 6 bases between. The CDR3 region has the DNA TGCAGTGCTAGAGACCTGGGGCAGTTCTTC. Protein: CSARDLGQFF.

The chain carries TRBV6-1 and TRBJ1-2; 9 bases fit TRBD1. Germline lookup yields CDR1 MNHNS and CDR2 SASEGT. Trimming removed 4 bases from V and 2 bases from J; junction bases left unmatched: 5. The CDR3 sequence is 15 residues long. CDR3 sequence reads: CASSVSGQGNYGYTF. CDR3 DNA sequence: TGTGCCAGCAGTGTTTCGGGACAGGGAAACTATGGCTACACCTTC.

The J gene is TRBJ2-3, the V gene TRBV7-7; 10 nucleotides agree with TRBD2. Germline trimming cut 1 base from V and 5 bases from J; bases unmatched to any gene: 6. This CDR3 comprises 16 residues. From germline, CDR1 is SSHAT and CDR2 FNYEAQ (reference sequence). CDR3 nucleotides: TGTGCCAGCAGCTTAGATGCTAGCGGGGGTGGAGATACGCAGTATTTT. Translated, it gives CASSLDASGGGDTQYF.

This chain links TRBV9 with TRBJ2-1; no reliable D call. The V end lost 3 bases, the J end lost 7 bases, and 11 bases lay between the germline ends. The CDR3 length is 13 residues. CDR1 SGDLS and CDR2 YYNGEE come from the germline V gene. CDR3 bases: TGTGCCAGCAGCGGCCCCTCAGGAAATGAGCAGTTCTTC. It codes for CASSGPSGNEQFF.